One T cell receptor (beta chain) is described in this entry. Its specificity is unknown. From germline, CDR1 is SGHTA and CDR2 FQGNSA. The germline V and J ends were trimmed by 3 bases and 1 base, with 18 bases remaining between them. The CDR3 runs 17 residues. These data come from a study of cytomegalovirus exposure and HLA in healthy donors. Points from the study as a whole: Prior analysis indicated that the majority of TCR beta V segments exhibited productivity approximately 87% or approximately 30% of the time. Cytomegalovirus association was listed for approximately 160 TCR beta chains.

Researchers ran the PCR with 60 Vbeta and 13 Jbeta primers. TCRdb's table, derived via immunoSEQ multiplex PCR, lists solely in-frame clones and lacks some. The table includes 60,000 to 70,000 clones, 80% detected once. The source material was PBMCs. V gene TRBV7-2 combines with J gene TRBJ1-1, with D perhaps TRBD1 (6 bases). The sequence was collected from a woman aged 30 to 39 in good health and CMV-seronegative. The CDR3, as DNA: TGTGCCAGCAGCTTCGTAATATACAGGGCGCCGAACACTGAAGCTTTCTTT. As protein: CASSFVIYRAPNTEAFF.